The rows below give T cell receptor beta chains drawn from one sample of a study of neurological immune-mediated disorders. TCRdb re-called the 5' RACE reads with MiXCR, one entry per CDR3 protein. Among about 57,000 distinct CDR3 sequences listed, 12% were seen once. The sequenced sample was PBMCs. The receptors originated from an older woman with HTLV-1-associated myelopathy (HAM/TSP). CDR3s include the opening cysteine and the closing phenylalanine or tryptophan. D genes are given only for firm matches. Clone size is not always given. Where it is, it says once, few, many or a class for expanded clones.

abundance: many; d_gene: .; j_gene: TRBJ2-1; v_gene: TRBV12-5; CDR3nt: TGTGCTAGTGGTTCTAGTGGTGAGCAGTTCTTC; CDR3aa: CASGSSGEQFF
abundance: many; d_gene: TRBD1; j_gene: TRBJ1-1; v_gene: TRBV12-3/TRBV12-4; CDR3nt: TGTGCCAGCAGTTACCAGGGGGGGAGGACTGAAGCTTTCTTT; CDR3aa: CASSYQGGRTEAFF
abundance: many; d_gene: .; j_gene: TRBJ2-5; v_gene: TRBV5-1; CDR3nt: TGCGCCAGCAGCTTGGGTCAGGCGCGGCAAGAGACCCAGTACTTC; CDR3aa: CASSLGQARQETQYF
abundance: many; d_gene: TRBD2; j_gene: TRBJ2-2; v_gene: TRBV20-1; CDR3nt: TGCAGTGCTATAGCTAGCGGGAGAGGCGCCGGGGAGCTGTTTTTT; CDR3aa: CSAIASGRGAGELFF
abundance: many; d_gene: TRBD2; j_gene: TRBJ2-7; v_gene: TRBV10-2; CDR3nt: TGCGCCAGCAGTGAACGGTCTAGCGGGAGCTCCTACGAGCAGTACTTC; CDR3aa: CASSERSSGSSYEQYF
abundance: many; d_gene: TRBD2; j_gene: TRBJ2-7; v_gene: TRBV6-2/TRBV6-3; CDR3nt: TGTGCCAGCAGGCTCGCCGGGACTAGCACGGGAGAGCAGTACTTC; CDR3aa: CASRLAGTSTGEQYF
abundance: many; d_gene: .; j_gene: TRBJ1-4; v_gene: TRBV20-1; CDR3nt: TGCAGTGCTAGCCCCACAACTAATGAAAAACTGTTTTTT; CDR3aa: CSASPTTNEKLFF
abundance: many; d_gene: .; j_gene: TRBJ2-3; v_gene: TRBV12-3/TRBV12-4; CDR3nt: TGTGCCAGCAGTTTAAGGCAGCTAAGCACAGATACGCAGTATTTT; CDR3aa: CASSLRQLSTDTQYF
abundance: many; d_gene: TRBD1; j_gene: TRBJ1-2; v_gene: TRBV7-9; CDR3nt: TGTGCCAGCAGCGGGACAGGGAGCGATGGCTACACCTTC; CDR3aa: CASSGTGSDGYTF
abundance: many; d_gene: .; j_gene: TRBJ1-3; v_gene: TRBV28; CDR3nt: TGTGCCAGCACCAGTCGGGGGACTGGAAACACCATATATTTT; CDR3aa: CASTSRGTGNTIYF
abundance: .; d_gene: TRBD1; j_gene: TRBJ2-7; v_gene: TRBV12-3/TRBV12-4; CDR3nt: TGTGCCAGCAGTTGGGGTTACAGGGGGCAGGGATCCTACGAGCAGTACTTC; CDR3aa: CASSWGYRGQGSYEQYF
abundance: medium-sized; d_gene: TRBD2; j_gene: TRBJ2-3; v_gene: TRBV20-1; CDR3nt: TGCAGTGCTAGTACCATAGCGGGAGCCCCAGATACGCAGTATTTT; CDR3aa: CSASTIAGAPDTQYF
abundance: many; d_gene: .; j_gene: TRBJ1-1; v_gene: TRBV6-5; CDR3nt: TGTGCCAGCAGTCCATACCGGACACATAAAAGCAACACTGAAGCTTTCTTT; CDR3aa: CASSPYRTHKSNTEAFF
abundance: many; d_gene: TRBD2; j_gene: TRBJ2-1; v_gene: TRBV5-1; CDR3nt: TGCGCCAGCAGCTTGGGTCGAGCGGGAGGGATTCCCTACAATGAGCAGTTCTTC; CDR3aa: CASSLGRAGGIPYNEQFF
abundance: many; d_gene: TRBD2; j_gene: TRBJ2-2; v_gene: TRBV27; CDR3nt: TGTGCCAGCAGTTTAGGTCTAGCGGGCTACGGGGAGCTGTTTTTT; CDR3aa: CASSLGLAGYGELFF
abundance: many; d_gene: TRBD2; j_gene: TRBJ2-3; v_gene: TRBV10-3; CDR3nt: TGTGCCATCAGTGGGTCTTCGGGGACTAGCGGGAGAACAGATACGCAGTATTTT; CDR3aa: CAISGSSGTSGRTDTQYF
abundance: many; d_gene: .; j_gene: TRBJ2-1; v_gene: TRBV24-1; CDR3nt: TGTGCCACCAGTGACTCATATGGGACATCTGTCTACAATGAGCAGTTCTTC; CDR3aa: CATSDSYGTSVYNEQFF
abundance: many; d_gene: TRBD2; j_gene: TRBJ2-2; v_gene: TRBV20-1; CDR3nt: TGCAGTGCTCGCTCGGGAGGAGGGACCGGGGAGCTGTTTTTT; CDR3aa: CSARSGGGTGELFF
abundance: many; d_gene: TRBD2; j_gene: TRBJ2-1; v_gene: TRBV5-1; CDR3nt: TGCGCCAGCAGCTTGGTCCTAGCGGGTTCCTACAATGAGCAGTTCTTC; CDR3aa: CASSLVLAGSYNEQFF
abundance: .; d_gene: .; j_gene: TRBJ1-2; v_gene: TRBV27; CDR3nt: TGTGCCAGCAGTGTGTACAGGGATCATGGCTACACCTTC; CDR3aa: CASSVYRDHGYTF
abundance: .; d_gene: .; j_gene: TRBJ2-3; v_gene: TRBV7-2; CDR3nt: TGTGCCAGCAGCTCGGACGGAACAAGAACAGATACGCAGTATTTT; CDR3aa: CASSSDGTRTDTQYF
abundance: many; d_gene: TRBD2; j_gene: TRBJ2-1; v_gene: TRBV10-3; CDR3nt: TGTGCCATCAGTGAGTCAAGCGGGGTTAACTACAATGAGCAGTTCTTC; CDR3aa: CAISESSGVNYNEQFF
abundance: many; d_gene: TRBD1; j_gene: TRBJ1-1; v_gene: TRBV6-5; CDR3nt: TGTGCCAGCAGTTACTCAGCAGGGGGCTGGGTGGACACTGAAGCTTTCTTT; CDR3aa: CASSYSAGGWVDTEAFF
abundance: once; d_gene: .; j_gene: TRBJ2-3; v_gene: TRBV12-3/TRBV12-4; CDR3nt: TGTGCCAGCAATCCCAGGACTCAGCAGTATTTT; CDR3aa: CASNPRTQQYF
abundance: many; d_gene: TRBD1; j_gene: TRBJ1-1; v_gene: TRBV29-1; CDR3nt: TGCAGCGTTGACCCGGGACAGGGGGTCCTCATGAACACTGAAGCTTTCTTT; CDR3aa: CSVDPGQGVLMNTEAFF
abundance: many; d_gene: .; j_gene: TRBJ2-5; v_gene: TRBV5-4; CDR3nt: TGTGCCAGCAGCTTCGGGGGCCGCCAAGAGACCCAGTACTTC; CDR3aa: CASSFGGRQETQYF
abundance: many; d_gene: .; j_gene: TRBJ2-5; v_gene: TRBV5-1; CDR3nt: TGCGCCAGCAGCTTGGCCCGAGACAGTGCTCAAGAGACCCAGTACTTC; CDR3aa: CASSLARDSAQETQYF
abundance: many; d_gene: TRBD2; j_gene: TRBJ2-1; v_gene: TRBV7-9; CDR3nt: TGTGCCAGCAGCTTAGCTTGGCTAGCGGGGTCCTACAATGAGCAGTTCTTC; CDR3aa: CASSLAWLAGSYNEQFF
abundance: many; d_gene: TRBD2; j_gene: TRBJ2-5; v_gene: TRBV20-1; CDR3nt: TGCAGTGCTAGACCAACTCGACTAGCGGGAGTGCGGGAGACCCAGTACTTC; CDR3aa: CSARPTRLAGVRETQYF
abundance: many; d_gene: .; j_gene: TRBJ1-5; v_gene: TRBV7-3; CDR3nt: TGTGCCAGCAGCACGTTGCGTGGGGGACGTAGCAATCAGCCCCAGCATTTT; CDR3aa: CASSTLRGGRSNQPQHF
abundance: many; d_gene: .; j_gene: TRBJ2-7; v_gene: TRBV5-1; CDR3nt: TGCGCCAGCAGCTATAGGACACAAACCTACGAGCAGTACTTC; CDR3aa: CASSYRTQTYEQYF
abundance: many; d_gene: .; j_gene: TRBJ2-2; v_gene: TRBV7-2; CDR3nt: TGTGCCAGCAGCTTAGCGCAGAAGAACACCGGGGAGCTGTTTTTT; CDR3aa: CASSLAQKNTGELFF
abundance: many; d_gene: TRBD1; j_gene: TRBJ2-1; v_gene: TRBV7-9; CDR3nt: TGTGCCAGCAGCCCGCGGGACAGGGGAGTCTACAATGAGCAGTTCTTC; CDR3aa: CASSPRDRGVYNEQFF
abundance: many; d_gene: TRBD2; j_gene: TRBJ2-1; v_gene: TRBV3-1; CDR3nt: TGTGCCAGCAGCCCACGGGGGGTAAGCTCCTACAATGAGCAGTTCTTC; CDR3aa: CASSPRGVSSYNEQFF
abundance: .; d_gene: TRBD1; j_gene: TRBJ1-1; v_gene: TRBV5-1; CDR3nt: TGCGCCAGCCAGCCCAGGGGGCTGAACACTGAAGCTTTCTTT; CDR3aa: CASQPRGLNTEAFF
abundance: many; d_gene: .; j_gene: TRBJ1-2; v_gene: TRBV6-2/TRBV6-3; CDR3nt: TGTGCCAGCAGTTACGACACGACTAAGAAGGGCTACACCTTC; CDR3aa: CASSYDTTKKGYTF
abundance: many; d_gene: TRBD1; j_gene: TRBJ1-2; v_gene: TRBV28; CDR3nt: TGTGCCAGCAGTGATGGACAGGCAATCTATGGCTACACCTTC; CDR3aa: CASSDGQAIYGYTF
abundance: few; d_gene: .; j_gene: TRBJ1-2; v_gene: TRBV6-1; CDR3nt: TGTGCCAGCAGTATGAGATATGGCTACACCTTC; CDR3aa: CASSMRYGYTF
abundance: few; d_gene: TRBD1; j_gene: TRBJ2-5; v_gene: TRBV25-1; CDR3nt: TGTGCCAGCAGTGATCCCGGGACAGGGGGGGAGACCCAGTACTTC; CDR3aa: CASSDPGTGGETQYF
abundance: many; d_gene: .; j_gene: TRBJ1-1; v_gene: TRBV3-1; CDR3nt: TGTGCCAGCAGCCGGTCCCGGGCAGGGACTGAAGCTTTCTTT; CDR3aa: CASSRSRAGTEAFF
abundance: many; d_gene: .; j_gene: TRBJ2-5; v_gene: TRBV6-5; CDR3nt: TGTGCCAGCAGTCCCCAGGGGGGGGGTAGGTTAGAGACCCAGTACTTC; CDR3aa: CASSPQGGGRLETQYF
abundance: many; d_gene: TRBD1; j_gene: TRBJ2-5; v_gene: TRBV7-8; CDR3nt: TGTGCCAGCAGCTTACGAGGGACAGGGGGAAAAAAGCAAGAGACCCAGTACTTC; CDR3aa: CASSLRGTGGKKQETQYF
abundance: many; d_gene: .; j_gene: TRBJ2-7; v_gene: TRBV29-1; CDR3nt: TGCAGCGTTGATTCGGAAACCTACGAGCAGTACTTC; CDR3aa: CSVDSETYEQYF
abundance: many; d_gene: TRBD1; j_gene: TRBJ2-5; v_gene: TRBV20-1; CDR3nt: TGCAGTGCTAGCCGGACAGGGCAAGAGACCCAGTACTTC; CDR3aa: CSASRTGQETQYF
abundance: many; d_gene: .; j_gene: TRBJ1-5; v_gene: TRBV4-1; CDR3nt: TGCGCCAGCAGCGCTTGGGACGGAGCTAGCAATCAGCCCCAGCATTTT; CDR3aa: CASSAWDGASNQPQHF
abundance: few; d_gene: .; j_gene: TRBJ1-2; v_gene: TRBV12-3/TRBV12-4; CDR3nt: TGTGCCAGCACGCGTTTCGGGGGCTACACCTTC; CDR3aa: CASTRFGGYTF
abundance: .; d_gene: .; j_gene: TRBJ2-7; v_gene: TRBV6-1; CDR3nt: TGTGCCAGCAGTGAAGGCGGGGTCTGGACAGGATCGACCTACGAGCAGTACTTC; CDR3aa: CASSEGGVWTGSTYEQYF
abundance: many; d_gene: .; j_gene: TRBJ1-6; v_gene: TRBV12-3/TRBV12-4; CDR3nt: TGTGCCAGCCGTCTTCGCTCCTCTCCCCTCCACTTT; CDR3aa: CASRLRSSPLHF
abundance: many; d_gene: .; j_gene: TRBJ2-7; v_gene: TRBV3-1; CDR3nt: TGTGCCAGCAGCCAAGGGTCGGGGCGATCTTACGAGCAGTACTTC; CDR3aa: CASSQGSGRSYEQYF
abundance: few; d_gene: TRBD2; j_gene: TRBJ2-7; v_gene: TRBV3-1; CDR3nt: TGTGCCAGCAGCCAAGAAGGCGGGAGGGCAACCTACGAGCAGTACTTC; CDR3aa: CASSQEGGRATYEQYF
abundance: many; d_gene: TRBD2; j_gene: TRBJ2-1; v_gene: TRBV20-1; CDR3nt: TGCAGTGCTAGAGATTGGCGGGAGGTTCGGTTCTTC; CDR3aa: CSARDWREVRFF
abundance: many; d_gene: .; j_gene: TRBJ2-2; v_gene: TRBV20-1; CDR3nt: TGCAGTGCTAGAGATCCAGCGGGCACGAACACCGGGGAGCTGTTTTTT; CDR3aa: CSARDPAGTNTGELFF